The clone carrying this TCR beta chain was counted between two and nine times. These data come from a study of T-cell reconstitution after alpha-beta-depleted transplantation in children. It was with unique molecular identifiers that the TCRbeta library was prepared. TCRdb processed the PCR reads anew with MiXCR; each CDR3 protein has one entry. The sample contains fewer than 1 million distinct CDR3 sequences, approximately 15% of which appear only once. The CDR3 is made up of 13 amino acids. Trimming removed 3 bases from V and 8 bases from J, with 10 bases in between. This receptor was identified in a male patient younger than 18 who had a stem cell transplant for acute lymphoblastic leukemia, so the T cells may come from the graft donor. V usage is TRBV12-3 or TRBV12-4 and J usage is TRBJ1-4; D is unresolved. Sequencing was performed on PBMCs, mostly from graft donor cells, taken 360 days after TCRalphabeta/CD19-depleted stem cell transplant. The DNA of the CDR3 is TGTGCCAGCAGTTTCGTAGTAGTGGAAAAACTGTTTTTT. Its protein product is CASSFVVVEKLFF.